This entry is about one T cell receptor (beta chain). Sampled blood was obtained at baseline, cycle 4 day 1, and cycle 7 day 1. This entry is derived from a study of OX40 agonist ivuxolimab in advanced cancers. Study-level background: Patients undergoing dose escalation presented with hepatocellular carcinoma, melanoma, renal cell or head and neck cancer.

Clones were sequenced by immunoSEQ multiplex PCR, and TCRdb holds only the in-frame ones, with some missing. The data show fewer than 70,000 clones, with around 93% seen just once and about 13% held by the top ten. Trimming removed 5 bases at V and 6 bases at J, with 11 bases between. The CDR3 extends over 13 amino acids. The germline gives CDR1 MRHNA, CDR2 SNTAGT. The specimen comprised CD4+ or CD8+ T cells sorted from blood, sampled in a trial of the OX40 agonist ivuxolimab. V is TRBV6-4 and J is TRBJ2-1, with D possibly TRBD2 on 5 matching bases. The sequence came from an adult with an advanced solid tumor such as melanoma, head and neck, liver or kidney cancer. This CDR3 is CASSPSGGNEQFF. CDR3 sequence (DNA): TGTGCCAGCAGTCCCAGCGGTGGCAATGAGCAGTTCTTC.